This T cell receptor beta chain derives from a study of radiotherapy plus CTLA-4 blockade in lung cancer. The study, taken as a whole, reports: Among blood TCR repertoires after radiotherapy plus ipilimumab, tumor-derived clones expanded.

In regard to this clone: The antigen is undetermined.

Some clones are missing from TCRdb's copy, which holds only in-frame ones; the method was immunoSEQ multiplex PCR. In the table there are more than 90,000 clones, more than 75% of which are singletons. The CDR3 is made up of 14 amino acids. Germline lookup yields CDR1 SNHLY and CDR2 FYNNEI. V was cut by 4 bases and J by 3 bases, with 12 bases left in between. The source is a human donor with non-small cell lung cancer that progressed on radiotherapy plus ipilimumab. Some clones in this sample may be carry-over from other donors' samples. The chain combines TRBV2 with TRBJ1-1, with D possibly TRBD1 on 5 matching bases. The material was peripheral blood, obtained from a patient treated with radiotherapy plus ipilimumab. The CDR3 spells CASSARGADTEAFF. As DNA, the CDR3 is TGTGCCAGCAGTGCACGAGGGGCGGACACTGAAGCTTTCTTT.